The rows below give T cell receptor beta chains drawn from one sample of a study of PD-L1 blockade in urothelial cancer. Here immunoSEQ multiplex PCR was the method, and the copy in TCRdb shows in-frame clones only, minus some. The sample has tens of thousands of clones, around nine tenths seen once. The sample consisted of PBMCs, taken around atezolizumab (anti-PD-L1) treatment. The receptors derive from a man aged 60 to 75 with urothelial cancer. Both conserved end residues are part of each CDR3. A D gene is named only where the DNA matches it firmly. Rows may omit the clone size; those that give it use once, few, many or a size class.

TRBJ2-2	NA	TRBV7-7	NA	TGTGCTAGCAGCTTAGCTTCACAGTCCGGGGAGCTGTTTTTT	CASSLASQSGELFF
TRBJ1-1	NA	TRBV7-9	NA	TGTGCCAGCAGCTTCGCGTACACTGAAGCTTTCTTT	CASSFAYTEAFF
TRBJ2-1	NA	TRBV9	NA	TGTGCCAGCAGCGTAGCCCCTTGGACAGTAGACAATGAGCAGTTCTTC	CASSVAPWTVDNEQFF
TRBJ1-2	NA	TRBV12-2	NA	TGTGCAAGTCGCTTCTGGGACAGGGGGTTAAAAGGGTATGGCTACACCTTC	CASRFWDRGLKGYGYTF
TRBJ2-1	TRBD2	TRBV7-7	NA	TGTGCTAGCAGCCTCGGACTAGCGGGTCACCATGAGCAGTTCTTC	CASSLGLAGHHEQFF
TRBJ2-3	TRBD2	TRBV13	NA	TGTGCCAGCAGCTTAGGCCAGACGGCGGGGGTGAACACAGATACGCAGTATTTT	CASSLGQTAGVNTDTQYF
TRBJ2-1	NA	TRBV28	NA	TGTGCCAGCGCCCGGACAGATTACAATGAGCAGTTCTTC	CASARTDYNEQFF
TRBJ2-7	TRBD2	TRBV7-2	once	TGTGCCAGCAGCCATCAACCTAGCGGGGCCTACGAGCAGTACTTC	CASSHQPSGAYEQYF
TRBJ1-6	TRBD1	TRBV5-4	NA	TGTGCCAGCAGCTTTCAGGGGGCGGGTTCACCCCTCCACTTT	CASSFQGAGSPLHF
TRBJ2-1	NA	TRBV6-4	NA	TGTGCCAGCAGTGACTCCCAGTACAATGAGCAGTTCTTC	CASSDSQYNEQFF
TRBJ1-2	TRBD1	TRBV6-1	NA	TGTGCCAGCAGTGAAGGGACAGGGCTTTATGGCTACACCTTC	CASSEGTGLYGYTF
TRBJ2-2	NA	TRBV15	NA	TGTGCCACCAGCAGAGATCTCTCCACAACCGGGGAGCTGTTTTTT	CATSRDLSTTGELFF
TRBJ2-7	TRBD2	TRBV7-2	NA	TGTGCCAGCGCGGGTTTGACTAGCGGCCTCTACGAGCAGTACTTC	CASAGLTSGLYEQYF
TRBJ2-7	NA	TRBV7-9	NA	TGTGCCAGCAGCTTAGTACAGAGCTCCTACGAGCAGTACTTC	CASSLVQSSYEQYF
TRBJ1-1	NA	TRBV6-5	once	TGTGCCAGCAGTTACTCACGGACATTTGAAGCTTTCTTT	CASSYSRTFEAFF
TRBJ1-4	NA	TRBV30	NA	TGTGCCTGGAGTAGAGGGGGAACCGAAAAACTGTTTTTT	CAWSRGGTEKLFF
TRBJ2-2	TRBD1	TRBV5-1	NA	TGCGCCAGCAGCTCGGACAGGGCGGGCACCGGGGAGCTGTTTTTT	CASSSDRAGTGELFF
TRBJ2-7	NA	TRBV5-1	NA	TGCGCCAGCAGCTTGGGGAGGTCCTACGAGCAGTACTTC	CASSLGRSYEQYF
TRBJ2-7	TRBD1	TRBV7-2	NA	TGTGCCAGCAGAGACCGGGACAGGGCGGGGAGCGAGCAGTACTTC	CASRDRDRAGSEQYF
TRBJ1-1	TRBD1	TRBV30	once	TGTGCCTGGAGTTCGACAGGGAAAACTGAAGCTTTCTTT	CAWSSTGKTEAFF
TRBJ2-1	TRBD2	TRBV2	NA	TGTGCCGGATTAGCGGGTAATGAGCAGTTCTTC	CAGLAGNEQFF
TRBJ1-4	TRBD1	TRBV7-9	NA	TGTGCCAGCAGCCCAATGGGACAGCTCGGCGAAAAACTGTTTTTT	CASSPMGQLGEKLFF
TRBJ1-1	TRBD1	TRBV6-5	NA	TGTGCCAGCAGTTACGCGGAGGGGGCCAGCACTGAAGCTTTCTTT	CASSYAEGASTEAFF
TRBJ2-1	TRBD1	TRBV28	NA	TGTGCCAGCAGTTTATTGACAGGGGGAGAGTTCTTC	CASSLLTGGEFF
TRBJ2-7	NA	TRBV6-6	NA	TGTGCCAGCAGACCCGACAGCTACGAGCAGTACTTC	CASRPDSYEQYF
TRBJ1-1	NA	TRBV4-1	NA	TGCGCCAGCAGCCAAGATAGAGTATGGACAAAAATACTGAACACTGAAGCTTTCTTT	CASSQDRVWTKILNTEAFF
TRBJ2-7	TRBD2	TRBV5-4	NA	TGTGCCAGCAGCTTGGGGGCGGGGGGAAGCTACGAGCAGTACTTC	CASSLGAGGSYEQYF
TRBJ1-6	NA	TRBV5-1	NA	TGCGCCAGCAGCTACGGCCCGAGTCTTGGCCGGGCCAGGGATAATTCACCCCTCCACTTT	CASSYGPSLGRARDNSPLHF